Listed here is a single T cell receptor beta chain. The data were produced by immunoSEQ multiplex PCR, yet TCRdb's version contains in-frame clones alone and is incomplete. The sample includes roughly 290,000 clones, about 82% of them seen just once. This sample is part of a study of blood T cell repertoires in COVID-19. The CDR3 consists of 18 residues. V lost 3 bases, J lost 7 bases, and 13 bases stayed unmatched. Germline V CDR1 and CDR2: MDHEN, SYDVKM. This clonotype originated in a woman aged 45-65 years with active or convalescent COVID-19. This sequence joins TRBV28 and TRBJ2-1, with 12 bases fitting TRBD2. The source material was peripheral blood. The CDR3 reads CASSLGGSGLAGRNEQFF. In DNA form, the CDR3 reads TGTGCCAGCAGTTTGGGGGGAAGTGGACTAGCGGGACGGAATGAGCAGTTCTTC.